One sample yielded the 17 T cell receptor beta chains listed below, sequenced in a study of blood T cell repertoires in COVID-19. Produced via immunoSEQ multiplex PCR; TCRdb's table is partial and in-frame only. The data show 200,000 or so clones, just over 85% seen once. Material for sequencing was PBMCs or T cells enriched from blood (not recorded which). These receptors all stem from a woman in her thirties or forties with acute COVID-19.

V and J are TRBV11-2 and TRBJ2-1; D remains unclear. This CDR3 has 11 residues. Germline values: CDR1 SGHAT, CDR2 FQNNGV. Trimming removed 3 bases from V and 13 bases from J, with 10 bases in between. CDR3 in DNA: TGTGCCAGCAGCTTTAGCAACTACCAGTTCTTC. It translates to CASSFSNYQFF.

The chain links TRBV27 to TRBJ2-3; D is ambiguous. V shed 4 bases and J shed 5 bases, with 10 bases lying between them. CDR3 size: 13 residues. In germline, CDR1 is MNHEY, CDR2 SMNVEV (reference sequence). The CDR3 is CASSSLRRDTQYF. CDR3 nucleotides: TGTGCCAGCAGTTCCCTGCGAAGAGATACGCAGTATTTT.

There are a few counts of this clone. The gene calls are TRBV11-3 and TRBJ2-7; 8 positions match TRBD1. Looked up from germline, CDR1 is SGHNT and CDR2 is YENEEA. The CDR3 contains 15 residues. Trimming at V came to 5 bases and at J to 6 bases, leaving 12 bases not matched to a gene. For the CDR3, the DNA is TGTGCCAGCAGCCGTAGGGCGGGACAGGTCGGCGAGCAGTACTTC. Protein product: CASSRRAGQVGEQYF.

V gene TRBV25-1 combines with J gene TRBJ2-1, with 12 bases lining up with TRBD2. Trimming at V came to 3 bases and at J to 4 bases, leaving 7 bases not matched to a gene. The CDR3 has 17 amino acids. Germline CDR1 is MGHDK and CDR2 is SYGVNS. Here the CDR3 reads CASSDGLAGGGYNEQFF. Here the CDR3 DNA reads TGTGCCAGCAGTGATGGGCTAGCGGGAGGGGGTTACAATGAGCAGTTCTTC.

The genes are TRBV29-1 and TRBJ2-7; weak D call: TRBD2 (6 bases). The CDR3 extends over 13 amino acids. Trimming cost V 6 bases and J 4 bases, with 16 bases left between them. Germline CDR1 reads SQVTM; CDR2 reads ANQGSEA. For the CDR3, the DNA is TGCAGCGTGGGACCGGGACTCCCATACGAGCAGTACTTC. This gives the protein CSVGPGLPYEQYF.

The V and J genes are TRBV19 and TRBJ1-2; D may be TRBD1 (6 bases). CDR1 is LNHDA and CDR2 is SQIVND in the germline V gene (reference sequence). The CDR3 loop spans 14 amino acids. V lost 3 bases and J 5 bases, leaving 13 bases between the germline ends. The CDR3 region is CASSIGQRVYGYTF. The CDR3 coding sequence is TGTGCCAGTAGTATCGGACAGAGGGTATATGGCTACACCTTC.

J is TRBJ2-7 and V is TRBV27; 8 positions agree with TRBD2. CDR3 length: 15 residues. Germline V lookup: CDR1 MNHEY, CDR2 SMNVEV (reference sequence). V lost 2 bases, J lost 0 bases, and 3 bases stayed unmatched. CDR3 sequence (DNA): TGTGCCAGCAGTTTAGGAAGCGGGAGCTCCTACGAGCAGTACTTC. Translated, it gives CASSLGSGSSYEQYF.

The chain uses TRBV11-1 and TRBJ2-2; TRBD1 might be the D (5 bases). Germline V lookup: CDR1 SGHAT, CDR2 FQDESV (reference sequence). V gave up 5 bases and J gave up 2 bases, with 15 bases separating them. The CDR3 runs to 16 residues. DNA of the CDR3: TGTGCCAGCAGCCCGACTGGGGCACCCAACACCGGGGAGCTGTTTTTT. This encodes CASSPTGAPNTGELFF.

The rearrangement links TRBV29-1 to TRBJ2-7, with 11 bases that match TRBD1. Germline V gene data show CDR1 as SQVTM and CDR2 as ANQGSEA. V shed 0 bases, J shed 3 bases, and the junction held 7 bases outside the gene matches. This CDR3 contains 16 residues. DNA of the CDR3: TGCAGCGTTGAAGATTGGCCCGGGACAGGGGGCTACGAGCAGTACTTC. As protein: CSVEDWPGTGGYEQYF.

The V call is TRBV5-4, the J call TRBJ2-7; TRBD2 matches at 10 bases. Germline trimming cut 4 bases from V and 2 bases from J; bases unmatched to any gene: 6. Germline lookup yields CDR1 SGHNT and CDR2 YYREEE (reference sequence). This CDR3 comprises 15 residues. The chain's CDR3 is CASSVSGRLPYEQYF. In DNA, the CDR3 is TGTGCCAGCAGCGTTAGCGGGAGGCTTCCCTACGAGCAGTACTTC.

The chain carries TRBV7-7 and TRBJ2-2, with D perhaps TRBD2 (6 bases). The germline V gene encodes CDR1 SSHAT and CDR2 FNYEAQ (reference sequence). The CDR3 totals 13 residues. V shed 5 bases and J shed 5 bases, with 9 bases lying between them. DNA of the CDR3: TGTGCCAGCAGCCCTCGGGAGACCGGGGAGCTGTTTTTT. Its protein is CASSPRETGELFF.

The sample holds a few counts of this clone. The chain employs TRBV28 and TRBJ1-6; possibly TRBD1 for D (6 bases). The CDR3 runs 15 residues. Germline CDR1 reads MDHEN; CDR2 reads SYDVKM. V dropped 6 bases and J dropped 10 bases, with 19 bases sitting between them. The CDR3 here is CASSGSNPRGSPLHF. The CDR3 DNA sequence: TGTGCCAGCAGCGGCTCGAACCCCAGGGGATCACCCCTCCACTTT. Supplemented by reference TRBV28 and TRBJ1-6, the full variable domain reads DVKVTQSSRYLVKRTGEKVFLECVQDMDHENMFWYRQDPGLGLRLIYFSYDVKMKEKGDIPEGYSVSREKKERFSLILESASTNQTSMYLCASSGSNPRGSPLHFGNGTRLTVT.

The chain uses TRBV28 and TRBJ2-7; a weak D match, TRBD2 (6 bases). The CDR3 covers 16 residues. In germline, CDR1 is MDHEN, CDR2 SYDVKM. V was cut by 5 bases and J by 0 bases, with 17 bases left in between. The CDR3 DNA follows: TGTGCCAGCAGTAGCTTTTATAGCGGAACCTCCTACGAGCAGTACTTC. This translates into CASSSFYSGTSYEQYF.

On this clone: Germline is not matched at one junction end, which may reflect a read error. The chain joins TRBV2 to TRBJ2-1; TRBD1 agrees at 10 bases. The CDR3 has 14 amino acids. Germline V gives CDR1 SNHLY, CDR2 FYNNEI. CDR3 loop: CASSKAGQGNEQFF. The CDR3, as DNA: TGTGCCAGCAGTAAAGCGGGACAGGGGAATGAGCAGTTCTTC.

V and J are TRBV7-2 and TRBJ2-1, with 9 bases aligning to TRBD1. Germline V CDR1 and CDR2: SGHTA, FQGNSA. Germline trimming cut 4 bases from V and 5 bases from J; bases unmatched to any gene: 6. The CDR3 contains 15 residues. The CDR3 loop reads CASSSGTGNHNEQFF. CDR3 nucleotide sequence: TGTGCCAGCAGCTCCGGGACAGGGAATCACAATGAGCAGTTCTTC.

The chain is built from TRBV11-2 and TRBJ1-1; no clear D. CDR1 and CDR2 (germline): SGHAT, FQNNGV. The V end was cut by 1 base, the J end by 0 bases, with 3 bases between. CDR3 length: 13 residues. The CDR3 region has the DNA TGTGCCAGCAGCTTAGCTCTGAACACTGAAGCTTTCTTT. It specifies CASSLALNTEAFF.

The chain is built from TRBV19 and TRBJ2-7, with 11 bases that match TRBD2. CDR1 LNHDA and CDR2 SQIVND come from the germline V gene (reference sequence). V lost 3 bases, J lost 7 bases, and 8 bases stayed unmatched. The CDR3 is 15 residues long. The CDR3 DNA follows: TGTGCCAGTAGTATTACTACTAGCGGGAGTTTTGAGCAGTACTTC. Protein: CASSITTSGSFEQYF.